The next 28 T cell receptor beta chains were all read from a single sample in a study of T cells in lung cancer brain metastases. TCRdb's table, derived via immunoSEQ multiplex PCR, lists solely in-frame clones and lacks some. This sample has approximately 1,100 clones, with 86% found just once. The sequenced sample was tumor tissue from a brain metastasis. Receptors were obtained from a woman in her forties or fifties with non-small cell lung cancer that had spread to the brain.

The chain couples TRBV5-1 to TRBJ2-2, with D uncertain. Trimming left V 5 bases short and J 0 bases short, with 8 bases between. Germline V gene sequence: CDR1 SGHRS, CDR2 YFSETQ. The CDR3 contains 14 residues. CDR3 sequence reads: CASRAEANTGELFF. For the CDR3, the DNA is TGCGCCAGCAGGGCAGAGGCGAACACCGGGGAGCTGTTTTTT.

The J gene is TRBJ1-2, the V gene TRBV7-7; no reliable D call. The V gene's germline CDR1 is SSHAT and CDR2 FNYEAQ (reference sequence). The CDR3 has 11 residues. The V and J ends lost 10 bases and 6 bases respectively, with 12 bases between them. The CDR3 reads CANPGSDGYTF. The CDR3 region has the DNA TGTGCCAATCCCGGAAGCGATGGCTACACCTTC. The full variable domain, in which reference TRBV7-7 and TRBJ1-2 provide the parts outside the CDR3, is GAGVSQSPRYKVTKRGQDVTLRCDPISSHATLYWYQQALGQGPEFLTYFNYEAQPDKSGLPSDRFSAERPEGSISTLTIQRTEQRDSAMYRCANPGSDGYTFGSGTRLTVV.

The rearrangement joins TRBV5-1 to TRBJ2-7; D remains unclear. CDR3 length: 15 amino acids. Germline V gene sequence: CDR1 SGHRS, CDR2 YFSETQ. The V and J ends lost 1 base and 0 bases respectively, with 11 bases between them. The CDR3 reads CASSLKGISSYEQYF. CDR3 sequence (DNA): TGCGCCAGCAGCTTGAAGGGTATCAGCTCCTACGAGCAGTACTTC.

As regards this clone: One end of the junction varies from germline; a read error may be responsible. CDR3 residues: CTSAYWENIQYF. CDR3 DNA sequence: TGCACCAGCGCGTATTGGGAAAACATTCAGTACTTC. The genes are TRBV10-2 and TRBJ2-4; D is unresolved. This CDR3 region has 12 residues. Germline loops: CDR1 WSHSY, CDR2 SAAADI.

This clone showed up just a few times. The genes are TRBV7-6 and TRBJ2-7; weak D call: TRBD1 (5 bases). The V end lost 5 bases, the J end lost 6 bases, and 17 bases lay between the germline ends. Germline CDR1 reads SGHVS; CDR2 reads FNYEAQ. CDR3 size: 14 residues. The CDR3 protein is CASSPTPGHREQYF. The CDR3 nucleotides are TGTGCCAGCAGCCCCACCCCTGGACATCGCGAGCAGTACTTC.

The chain employs TRBV10-2 and TRBJ2-7; a weak D match, TRBD1 (6 bases). V lost 4 bases, J lost 2 bases, and 9 bases lay in between. The CDR3 has 13 residues. The V gene's germline CDR1 is WSHSY and CDR2 SAAADI. The CDR3 DNA follows: TGCGCCAGCAGTGTGGACAGCACCTACGAGCAGTACTTC. Its protein is CASSVDSTYEQYF.

The V gene is TRBV4-1, the J gene TRBJ2-7; weak D call: TRBD2 (6 bases). Trimming pared 0 bases from V and 7 bases from J, leaving 19 bases between. The V gene's germline CDR1 is MGHRA and CDR2 YSYEKL. The CDR3 contains 16 residues. In DNA form, the CDR3 reads TGCGCCAGCAGCCAAGATGTGTCAGCATGGAGGGGTGAGCAGTACTTC. The encoded protein is CASSQDVSAWRGEQYF.

In its sample, this clone was seen once. This chain connects TRBV6-1 to TRBJ2-3; 9 bases agree with TRBD1. The CDR3 has 15 amino acids. Looked up from germline, CDR1 is MNHNS and CDR2 is SASEGT. Losses at the gene ends were 6 bases for V and 4 bases for J; bases not matched to a gene: 8. The CDR3 DNA sequence: TGTGCCAGCAGCCCCACCGGGACAGGGTCAGATACGCAGTATTTT. Translated: CASSPTGTGSDTQYF.

The rearrangement links TRBV5-1 to TRBJ1-5; TRBD1 agrees at 7 bases. The CDR3 consists of 15 residues. Germline values: CDR1 SGHRS, CDR2 YFSETQ. V trimming: 1 base; J trimming: 5 bases; junction bases outside the gene matches: 6. As DNA, the CDR3 is TGCGCCAGCAGCTTGTTCAGGGGGGGGGATCAGCCCCAGCATTTT. Its translation: CASSLFRGGDQPQHF. Full variable domain (rest looked up from reference TRBV5-1 and TRBJ1-5): KAGVTQTPRYLIKTRGQQVTLSCSPISGHRSVSWYQQTPGQGLQFLFEYFSETQRNKGNFPGRFSGRQFSNSRSEMNVSTLELGDSALYLCASSLFRGGDQPQHFGDGTRLSIL.

A remark on this clone: A far larger clone is one nucleotide away, so this likely arose from a read error. This sequence joins TRBV5-6 and TRBJ2-5; no clear D. The CDR3 loop spans 11 amino acids. Germline CDR1 SGHDT, CDR2 YYEEEE. V lost 1 base and J 6 bases, leaving 4 bases between the germline ends. The CDR3 loop is CASSLKKTQYF. CDR3 coding DNA: TGTGCCAGCAGCTTGAAAAAGACCCAGTACTTC.

This clone was seen a handful of times. The chain is built from TRBV18 and TRBJ2-7; no clear D gene. The CDR3 contains 12 residues. With 1 base removed from V and 2 bases from J, the gap between germline ends came to 3 bases. The germline V gene has CDR1 KGHSH and CDR2 LQKENI. The DNA of the CDR3 is TGTGCCAGCTCACCACTCCCCTACGAGCAGTACTTC. Translating gives CASSPLPYEQYF.

The chain uses TRBV2 and TRBJ2-7; D ambiguous. The CDR3 spans 12 residues. Germline values: CDR1 SNHLY, CDR2 FYNNEI. Trimming left V 6 bases short and J 3 bases short, with 9 bases between. CDR3 sequence reads: CASRKGLYEQYF. The CDR3 DNA reads as TGTGCCAGCAGGAAGGGCCTCTACGAGCAGTACTTC.

Points on this clone: Germline and junction disagree at one end, which may indicate a read error. The rearrangement links TRBV7-7 to TRBJ2-1; D gene ambiguous. Germline CDR1 SSHAT, CDR2 FNYEAQ (reference sequence). The CDR3 is made up of 13 amino acids. The CDR3 spells CASSLEPYNEQFF. CDR3 sequence (DNA): TGTGCTAGCAGCTTAGAACCGTACAATGAGCAGTTCTTC.

This chain connects TRBV23-1 to TRBJ2-6; D is unresolved. TRBV23-1 is classed as an ORF, of uncertain function. The germline V and J ends were trimmed by 5 bases and 5 bases, with 19 bases remaining between them. The CDR3 has 17 amino acids. CDR3 nucleotide sequence: TGCGCCAGCAGTGCCAGTAGGCAACAAAGTCGGGCCAACGTCCTGACTTTC. Its translation: CASSASRQQSRANVLTF.

This chain uses TRBV5-1 with TRBJ1-4, with TRBD1 matching 7 bases. V dropped 4 bases and J dropped 5; count of bases not matched to a gene: 8. CDR3 size: 15 residues. CDR1 is SGHRS and CDR2 is YFSETQ in the germline V gene. The CDR3 region is CASSERGQLNEKLFF. Written as DNA, the CDR3 is TGCGCCAGCAGCGAAAGGGGACAGTTAAATGAAAAACTGTTTTTT.

The V gene is TRBV4-1, the J gene TRBJ2-7, with 13 bases lining up with TRBD2. The CDR3 spans 17 residues. The V gene's germline CDR1 is MGHRA and CDR2 YSYEKL. The junction had 8 bases not matched to a gene; V was cut back by 4 bases and J by 2 bases. CDR3 coding DNA: TGCGCCAGCAGCCGACTAGCGGGGGGTTCCACTGCCTACGAGCAGTACTTC. It encodes CASSRLAGGSTAYEQYF.

The chain links TRBV25-1 to TRBJ2-3; perhaps TRBD2 as D (7 bases). Trimming took off 4 bases at V and 3 bases at J, with 17 bases between the two ends. CDR3 length: 16 amino acids. The germline gives CDR1 MGHDK, CDR2 SYGVNS. The CDR3 is CASSVHARGGTDTQYF. CDR3 in DNA: TGTGCCAGCAGTGTACACGCGAGGGGGGGGACAGATACGCAGTATTTT.

This chain connects TRBV27 to TRBJ2-5; unclear D gene. The V end was cut by 5 bases, the J end by 6 bases, with 16 bases between. The V gene's germline CDR1 is MNHEY and CDR2 SMNVEV (reference sequence). There are 14 residues in the CDR3. The chain's CDR3 is CASSLIGPRKTQYF. CDR3 DNA: TGTGCCAGCAGTCTAATAGGGCCCCGCAAGACCCAGTACTTC.

The CDR3 bases are TGTGCCAGCAGTTATACAGGGACAGCGGGCAAAAACATTCAGTACTTC. Amino acids: CASSYTGTAGKNIQYF. The rearrangement links TRBV5-4 to TRBJ2-4; the D gene is possibly TRBD1 (7 bases). This CDR3 spans 16 amino acids. V lost 5 bases to trimming and J lost 3 bases, with 18 bases between them. Germline V gene data show CDR1 as SGHNT and CDR2 as YYREEE (reference sequence).

The V call is TRBV7-9, the J call TRBJ1-1; 11 bases fit TRBD1. CDR3 length: 14 residues. V lost 1 base and J lost 9; bases outside the gene matches: 4. Germline V lookup: CDR1 SEHNR, CDR2 FQNEAQ (reference sequence). The chain's CDR3 is CASSLGGTGGKAFF. CDR3 sequence (DNA): TGTGCCAGCAGCTTAGGTGGGACAGGGGGAAAAGCTTTCTTT.

This chain joins TRBV10-3 and TRBJ1-3, with a possible D match to TRBD1 (6 bases). Germline values: CDR1 ENHRY, CDR2 SYGVKD. This CDR3 comprises 16 residues. The V end was cut by 3 bases, the J end by 1 base, with 13 bases between. The CDR3, as DNA: TGTGCCATCAGTGATCCCAGGGGTCCTTCTGGAAACACCATATATTTT. Protein product: CAISDPRGPSGNTIYF.

The chain carries TRBV28 and TRBJ1-2; D is uncertain. The CDR3 totals 13 residues. V lost 6 bases and J 1 base, leaving 9 bases between the germline ends. Germline CDR1 reads MDHEN; CDR2 reads SYDVKM. The DNA of the CDR3 is TGTGCCAGCAGCCCACAGAGTAACTATGGCTACACCTTC. As protein: CASSPQSNYGYTF.

This clone is a singleton in its sample. The chain joins TRBV5-1 to TRBJ2-7, with 7 positions matching TRBD1. From germline, CDR1 is SGHRS and CDR2 YFSETQ. Losses at the gene ends were 4 bases for V and 3 bases for J; bases not matched to a gene: 16. The CDR3 is made up of 17 amino acids. The CDR3 sequence: CASSPNRGGRPRYEQYF. Written as DNA, the CDR3 is TGCGCCAGCAGCCCTAACAGAGGGGGCCGACCCCGCTACGAGCAGTACTTC.

The gene calls are TRBV6-5 and TRBJ1-2, with D possibly TRBD1 on 6 matching bases. The V gene's germline CDR1 is MNHEY and CDR2 SVGAGI. Trimming shortened V by 0 bases and J by 4 bases, and 6 bases separated the two germline ends. The CDR3 is 13 residues long. CDR3 sequence reads: CASSYSQGYGYTF. The CDR3 nucleotides read TGTGCCAGCAGTTACTCACAGGGCTATGGCTACACCTTC.

This chain connects TRBV5-6 to TRBJ2-7; 7 bases map to TRBD2. Germline V gene data show CDR1 as SGHDT and CDR2 as YYEEEE. The CDR3 runs to 15 residues. V shed 3 bases and J 0 bases; nucleotides not matched to a gene: 6. This CDR3 reads CASSYDPGGSYEQYF. The CDR3 coding sequence is TGTGCCAGCAGCTACGACCCGGGGGGCTCCTACGAGCAGTACTTC.

The chain joins TRBV25-1 to TRBJ1-4, with a weak D call TRBD1 (5 bases). V was trimmed by 3 bases and J by 10 bases, leaving 12 bases between them. Germline V gives CDR1 MGHDK, CDR2 SYGVNS. The CDR3 spans 13 residues. CDR3 amino acids: CASSEGQEGKLFF. As DNA, the CDR3 is TGTGCCAGCAGTGAGGGGCAGGAGGGAAAACTGTTTTTT.

By its share, this clone is large. The V call is TRBV20-1, the J call TRBJ2-1; D gene ambiguous. Germline V gene sequence: CDR1 DFQATT, CDR2 SNEGSKA (reference sequence). V lost 2 bases, J lost 8 bases, and 7 bases lay in between. The CDR3 sequence is 11 residues long. DNA of the CDR3: TGCAGTGCTAGATTAGGCTATGAGCAGTTCTTC. Amino acid sequence: CSARLGYEQFF.

This rearrangement joins TRBV6-6 to TRBJ2-3; 7 bases are shared with TRBD2. Germline assignment: CDR1 MNHNY and CDR2 SVGAGI (reference sequence). The CDR3 is made up of 14 amino acids. V trimming: 6 bases; J trimming: 4 bases; junction bases outside the gene matches: 7. CDR3 in DNA: TGTGCCAGCAGCCCGTGGGGAGGGGCAGATACGCAGTATTTT. This encodes CASSPWGGADTQYF.